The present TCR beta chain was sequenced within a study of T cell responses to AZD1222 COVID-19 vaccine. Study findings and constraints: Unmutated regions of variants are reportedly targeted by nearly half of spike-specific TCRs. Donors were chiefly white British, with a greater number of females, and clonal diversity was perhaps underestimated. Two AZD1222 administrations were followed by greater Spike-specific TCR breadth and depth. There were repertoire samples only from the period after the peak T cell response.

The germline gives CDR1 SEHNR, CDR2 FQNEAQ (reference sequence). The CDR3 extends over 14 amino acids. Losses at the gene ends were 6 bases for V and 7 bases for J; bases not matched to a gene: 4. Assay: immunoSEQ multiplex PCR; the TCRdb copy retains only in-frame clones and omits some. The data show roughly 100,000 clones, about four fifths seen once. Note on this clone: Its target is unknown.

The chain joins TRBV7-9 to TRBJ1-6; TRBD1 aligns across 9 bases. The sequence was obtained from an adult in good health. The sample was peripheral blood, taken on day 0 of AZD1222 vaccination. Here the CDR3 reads CASRGTGTNSPLHF. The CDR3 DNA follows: TGTGCCAGCAGGGGGACAGGGACAAATTCACCCCTCCACTTT. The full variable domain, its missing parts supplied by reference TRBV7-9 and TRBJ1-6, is DTGVSQNPRHKITKRGQNVTFRCDPISEHNRLYWYRQTLGQGPEFLTYFQNEAQLEKSRLLSDRFSAERPKGSFSTLEIQRTEQGDSAMYLCASRGTGTNSPLHFGNGTRLTVT.